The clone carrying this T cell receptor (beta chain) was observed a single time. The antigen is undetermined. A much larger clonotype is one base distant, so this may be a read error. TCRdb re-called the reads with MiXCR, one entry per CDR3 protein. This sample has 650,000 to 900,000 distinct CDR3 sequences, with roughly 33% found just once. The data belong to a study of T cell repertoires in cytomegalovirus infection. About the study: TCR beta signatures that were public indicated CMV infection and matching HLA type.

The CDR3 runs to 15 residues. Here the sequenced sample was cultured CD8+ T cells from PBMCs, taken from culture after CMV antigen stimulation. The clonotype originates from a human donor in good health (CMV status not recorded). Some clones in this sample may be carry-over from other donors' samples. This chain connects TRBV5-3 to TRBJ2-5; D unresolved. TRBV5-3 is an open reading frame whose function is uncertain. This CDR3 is CASSLAWALQETQYF. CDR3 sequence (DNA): TGTGCCAGCAGCTTGGCCTGGGCGCTCCAAGAGACCCAGTACTTC.